Each of the 28 T cell receptor beta chains below was sequenced from the same sample in a study of T cell responses to AZD1222 COVID-19 vaccine. Here immunoSEQ multiplex PCR was the method, and the copy in TCRdb shows in-frame clones only, minus some. The table lists about 150,000 clones, about 92% of them singletons. Sequencing was performed on peripheral blood, taken on day 0 of AZD1222 vaccination. The receptors shown here come from an adult in good health.

The rearrangement uses TRBV7-9 and TRBJ1-2; no definite D call. Trimming pared 2 bases from V and 4 bases from J, leaving 11 bases between. CDR1 is SEHNR and CDR2 is FQNEAQ in the germline V gene (reference sequence). The CDR3 consists of 14 residues. The CDR3 nucleotides read TGTGCCAGCAGCTTAATGAGAGGCAGCTATGGCTACACCTTC. It encodes CASSLMRGSYGYTF.

This clone has just one count. The CDR3 region is CASSLGQGGEAFF. CDR3 in DNA: TGTGCCAGCAGCCTTGGACAGGGGGGTGAAGCTTTCTTT. V and J are TRBV9 and TRBJ1-1; 10 nucleotides match TRBD1. This CDR3 has 13 residues. Looked up from germline, CDR1 is SGDLS and CDR2 is YYNGEE. V was pared by 4 bases and J by 7 bases, with 4 bases of the junction left unmatched.

The chain has TRBV21-1 and TRBJ2-5; TRBD2, the D gene given by the table, was not confirmed from the DNA. TRBV21-1 is annotated as a pseudogene. The CDR3 has 13 amino acids. CDR3 DNA sequence: TGTGCCAGCAGCATGGGGGGCCAAGAGACCCAGTACTTC. As protein: CASSMGGQETQYF.

The genes are TRBV9 and TRBJ2-1; the D gene could be TRBD1 or TRBD2 (6 bases each). The CDR3 loop spans 16 amino acids. The germline V and J ends were trimmed by 4 bases and 0 bases, with 14 bases remaining between them. Germline CDR1 reads SGDLS; CDR2 reads YYNGEE. For the CDR3, the DNA is TGTGCCAGCAGCCTCTTAGGGGGGAGCTCCTACAATGAGCAGTTCTTC. Encoded protein: CASSLLGGSSYNEQFF.

In its sample, this clone was seen once. The V and J genes are TRBV28 and TRBJ1-2; 10 positions agree with TRBD1. Germline CDR1 MDHEN, CDR2 SYDVKM. Germline trimming cut 2 bases from V and 7 bases from J; bases unmatched to any gene: 10. The CDR3 sequence is 16 residues long. The CDR3 region is CASSLPLSGQGGGYTF. CDR3 coding DNA: TGTGCCAGCAGTTTACCCCTCTCCGGACAGGGGGGTGGCTACACCTTC.

The CDR3 reads CASSGGTGGPTGYEQYF. CDR3 in DNA: TGTGCCAGCAGCGGTGGGACAGGGGGTCCTACGGGCTACGAGCAGTACTTC. The chain is built from TRBV9 and TRBJ2-7; 11 bases align to TRBD1. This CDR3 contains 17 residues. V trimming: 3 bases; J trimming: 3 bases; junction bases outside the gene matches: 11. Germline assignment: CDR1 SGDLS and CDR2 YYNGEE.

The V and J genes are TRBV10-1 and TRBJ1-4; D ambiguous. In germline, CDR1 is WNHNN, CDR2 SYGVQD (reference sequence). The CDR3 consists of 13 residues. V lost 6 bases and J lost 7, with 12 bases in between. In DNA, the CDR3 is TGCGCCAGCAGCACCTCCTTGGGTGAAAAACTGTTTTTT. Protein: CASSTSLGEKLFF.

The chain joins TRBV30 to TRBJ1-6; D gene uncertain. From germline, CDR1 is GTSNPN and CDR2 SVGIG (reference sequence). The CDR3 spans 12 residues. V was pared by 3 bases and J by 5 bases, with 5 bases between. CDR3 in amino acids: CAWSHNNSPLHF. CDR3 nucleotides: TGTGCCTGGAGCCATAATAATTCACCCCTCCACTTT.

The chain combines TRBV6-5 with TRBJ1-1; D is uncertain. Germline V gene lookup returns CDR1 MNHEY and CDR2 SVGAGI. The CDR3 runs to 14 residues. The ends were cut back, 4 bases at V and 7 bases at J, with 16 bases in the middle. CDR3 loop: CASSFGEIPYEAFF. In DNA form, the CDR3 reads TGTGCCAGCAGTTTCGGCGAGATACCCTATGAAGCTTTCTTT.

CDR3 amino acids: CAWSVQGLGSNRGAFF. The CDR3 DNA reads TGTGCCTGGAGTGTACAGGGTTTGGGGTCCAACAGGGGAGCTTTCTTT. This chain connects TRBV30 to TRBJ1-1, with 7 bases aligning to TRBD1. The length of the CDR3 is 16 residues. Germline V CDR1 and CDR2: GTSNPN, SVGIG (reference sequence). V trimming: 0 bases; J trimming: 10 bases; junction bases outside the gene matches: 17.

The rearrangement joins TRBV6-5 to TRBJ1-1; 7 bases agree with TRBD1. With 0 bases clipped from V and 3 bases from J, the junction kept 4 bases outside the gene matches. The CDR3 extends over 15 amino acids. The germline CDR1 and CDR2 sequences are MNHEY and SVGAGI. The CDR3 protein is CASSYSYQGDTEAFF. CDR3 in DNA: TGTGCCAGCAGTTACTCGTATCAGGGGGACACTGAAGCTTTCTTT.

Here the CDR3 reads CASSQAGEMLGKLFF. In DNA form, the CDR3 reads TGCGCCAGCAGCCAAGCTGGGGAGATGCTCGGAAAACTGTTTTTT. The V call is TRBV4-3, the J call TRBJ1-4; the D is unclear. Germline V lookup: CDR1 LGHNA, CDR2 YSLEER. The CDR3 is 15 amino acids. Trimming removed 1 base at V and 10 bases at J, with 16 bases between.

The chain joins TRBV7-8 to TRBJ1-6; TRBD1 aligns across 8 bases. The CDR3 extends over 12 amino acids. Germline V gene data show CDR1 as SGHVS and CDR2 as FQNEAQ. V lost 1 base to trimming and J lost 13 bases; unmatched junction nucleotides: 0. CDR3 bases: TGTGCCAGCAGCTTAGACAGGGGGCCCCTCCACTTT. The encoded protein is CASSLDRGPLHF.

This chain uses TRBV27 with TRBJ1-2, with TRBD1 matching 10 bases. V lost 1 base, J lost 4 bases, and 9 bases stayed unmatched. This CDR3 comprises 17 residues. Germline CDR1 and CDR2: MNHEY and SMNVEV (reference sequence). CDR3: CASSLYPTGGEPYGYTF. The DNA for the CDR3 is TGTGCCAGCAGTTTATACCCGACAGGGGGCGAACCCTATGGCTACACCTTC.

This chain joins TRBV18 and TRBJ1-6; possible D gene TRBD1, 5 bases. Germline V gene lookup returns CDR1 KGHSH and CDR2 LQKENI. V lost 4 bases to trimming and J lost 3 bases, with 10 bases between them. CDR3 size: 15 residues. For the CDR3, the DNA is TGTGCCAGCTCACTGTCGGGGGACTATAATTCACCCCTCCACTTT. Its protein is CASSLSGDYNSPLHF. Based on the CDR3 plus reference TRBV18 and TRBJ1-6, the full variable domain is NAGVMQNPRHLVRRRGQEARLRCSPMKGHSHVYWYRQLPEEGLKFMVYLQKENIIDESGMPKERFSAEFPKEGPSILRIQQVVRGDSAAYFCASSLSGDYNSPLHFGNGTRLTVT.

The chain carries TRBV9 and TRBJ1-3, with D perhaps TRBD1 (5 bases). Germline loops: CDR1 SGDLS, CDR2 YYNGEE. V dropped 0 bases and J dropped 3 bases, with 10 bases sitting between them. The CDR3 length is 15 residues. CDR3 nucleotides: TGTGCCAGCAGCGTAGCGGGGGTTCGTGGAAACACCATATATTTT. This translates into CASSVAGVRGNTIYF.

This clone has a single count. The CDR3 reads CASSPPGDRSTDTQYF. DNA of the CDR3: TGTGCCAGCTCACCACCGGGGGACCGGAGCACAGATACGCAGTATTTT. The V and J genes are TRBV18 and TRBJ2-3; D may correspond to TRBD1 or TRBD2 (5 bases each). Trimming pared 0 bases from V and 0 bases from J, leaving 10 bases between. This CDR3 comprises 16 residues. In germline, CDR1 is KGHSH, CDR2 LQKENI.

This chain uses TRBV3-1 (or the pseudogene TRBV3-2) with TRBJ1-2; possibly TRBD1 for D (5 bases). The V gene lost 7 bases and the J gene lost 6 bases, with 18 bases spanning the gap. Germline V gene data show CDR1 as LGHDT and CDR2 as YNNKEL (reference sequence). This CDR3 has 14 residues. The CDR3 sequence: CASTGRTNPHGYTF. In DNA, the CDR3 is TGTGCCAGCACGGGGCGGACGAATCCACATGGCTACACCTTC.

The genes are TRBV20-1 and TRBJ2-7, with D tentatively TRBD1 (5 bases). The CDR3 is made up of 16 amino acids. Trimming took 3 bases from V and 0 from J, leaving 18 bases between them. Germline values: CDR1 DFQATT, CDR2 SNEGSKA (reference sequence). In nucleotides, the CDR3 is TGCAGTGCTAGTGTTCAGACTCAGGGAATCTCCTACGAGCAGTACTTC. Translation: CSASVQTQGISYEQYF.

Remarks on this clone: The junction does not match germline at one end; this may be a read error. V and J are TRBV7-7 and TRBJ1-1, with 9 positions matching TRBD1. The CDR3 sequence is 17 residues long. The germline V gene has CDR1 SSHAT and CDR2 FNYEAQ (reference sequence). Written as DNA, the CDR3 is TGTGCTAGCAGCATAGGGTGGGACAGGGTAGAGGGCACTGAAGCTTTCTTT. As protein: CASSIGWDRVEGTEAFF.

The chain recombines TRBV28 with TRBJ1-2, with D possibly TRBD1 on 6 matching bases. Trimming pared 3 bases from V and 2 bases from J, leaving 10 bases between. Germline loops: CDR1 MDHEN, CDR2 SYDVKM. This CDR3 region has 14 residues. CDR3 loop: CASSFGDRNYGYTF. In DNA, the CDR3 is TGTGCCAGCAGTTTCGGAGACAGGAACTATGGCTACACCTTC.

CDR3 loop: CASSKDRVYGYTF. CDR3 in DNA: TGTGCCAGTAGTAAGGACAGGGTTTATGGCTACACCTTC. The V call is TRBV19, the J call TRBJ1-2; 8 nucleotides agree with TRBD1. The CDR3 is made up of 13 amino acids. Germline V gene data show CDR1 as LNHDA and CDR2 as SQIVND (reference sequence). V gave up 4 bases and J gave up 5 bases; unmatched junction bases: 3. The full variable domain, with the rest looked up from reference TRBV19 and TRBJ1-2, is DGGITQSPKYLFRKEGQNVTLSCEQNLNHDAMYWYRQDPGQGLRLIYYSQIVNDFQKGDIAEGYSVSREKKESFPLTVTSAQKNPTAFYLCASSKDRVYGYTFGSGTRLTVV.

The chain carries TRBV3-1 (or the pseudogene TRBV3-2) and TRBJ2-1, with D perhaps matching TRBD1 or TRBD2 (5 bases each). The CDR3 loop spans 11 amino acids. V lost 4 bases and J lost 10, with 8 bases in between. Germline CDR1 is LGHDT and CDR2 is YNNKEL (reference sequence). The CDR3 nucleotides read TGTGCCAGCAGCCGTGGGACCGAGCAGTTCTTC. Its protein product is CASSRGTEQFF.

The chain couples TRBV30 to TRBJ1-5, with D maybe TRBD1 (5 bases). The germline V gene has CDR1 GTSNPN and CDR2 SVGIG (reference sequence). The CDR3 length is 13 residues. With 4 bases removed from V and 3 bases from J, the gap between germline ends came to 10 bases. The CDR3 region has the DNA TGTGCCTGGACCCCAGGGTACAATCAGCCCCAGCATTTT. Translation gives CAWTPGYNQPQHF. Full variable domain (missing parts from reference TRBV30 and TRBJ1-5): SQTIHQWPATLVQPVGSPLSLECTVEGTSNPNLYWYRQAAGRGLQLLFYSVGIGQISSEVPQNLSASRPQDRQFILSSKKLLLSDSGFYLCAWTPGYNQPQHFGDGTRLSIL.

This chain joins TRBV5-1 and TRBJ1-4; tentative D call: TRBD1 (6 bases). The CDR3 is 14 amino acids. V was trimmed by 4 bases and J by 3 bases, leaving 10 bases between them. CDR1 SGHRS and CDR2 YFSETQ come from the germline V gene. The CDR3: CASSLDSANEKLFF. CDR3 DNA: TGCGCCAGCAGCCTGGACAGCGCTAATGAAAAACTGTTTTTT.

In its sample, this clone was seen once. The chain employs TRBV5-4 and TRBJ1-1; 8 bases are a match to TRBD1. The CDR3 runs 14 residues. With V trimmed by 0 bases and J by 9 bases, 7 bases remained unmatched. Per the germline V gene, CDR1 is SGHNT and CDR2 is YYREEE (reference sequence). The CDR3 spells CASSLEQGETQAFF. CDR3 nucleotides: TGTGCCAGCAGCTTGGAACAGGGGGAAACGCAAGCTTTCTTT.

The chain is built from TRBV7-9 and TRBJ1-4; D is undetermined. The V gene lost 2 bases and the J gene lost 3 bases, with 10 bases spanning the gap. The CDR3 extends over 15 amino acids. Germline assignment: CDR1 SEHNR and CDR2 FQNEAQ (reference sequence). CDR3 nucleotide sequence: TGTGCCAGCAGCTTATTCGGAGCAGCTAATGAAAAACTGTTTTTT. This codes for CASSLFGAANEKLFF.

The CDR3 loop is CASSKLQGIQETQYF. The CDR3 region has the DNA TGTGCCAGCAGTAAATTACAGGGGATCCAAGAGACCCAGTACTTC. The genes are TRBV6-2 or TRBV6-3 and TRBJ2-5, with 7 bases identical to TRBD1. The CDR3 spans 15 residues. The junction had 7 bases not matched to a gene; V was cut back by 5 bases and J by 1 base. Germline loops: CDR1 MNHEY, CDR2 SVGEGT.